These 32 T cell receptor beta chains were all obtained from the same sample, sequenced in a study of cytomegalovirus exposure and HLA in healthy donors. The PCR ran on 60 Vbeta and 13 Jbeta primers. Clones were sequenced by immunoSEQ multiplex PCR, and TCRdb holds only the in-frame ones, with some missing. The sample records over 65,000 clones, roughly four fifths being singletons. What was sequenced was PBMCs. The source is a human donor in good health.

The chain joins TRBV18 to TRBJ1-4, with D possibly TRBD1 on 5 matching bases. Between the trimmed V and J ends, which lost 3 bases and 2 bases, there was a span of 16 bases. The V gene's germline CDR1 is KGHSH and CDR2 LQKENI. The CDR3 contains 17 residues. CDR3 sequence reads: CASSPVAGRFTNEKLFF. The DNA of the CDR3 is TGTGCCAGCTCACCGGTCGCAGGGAGGTTTACTAATGAAAAACTGTTTTTT.

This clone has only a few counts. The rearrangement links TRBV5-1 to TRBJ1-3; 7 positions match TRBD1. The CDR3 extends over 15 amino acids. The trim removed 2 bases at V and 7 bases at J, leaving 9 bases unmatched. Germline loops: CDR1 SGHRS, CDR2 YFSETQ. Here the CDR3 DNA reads TGCGCCAGCAGCTTTGGGGCAGGGGGGCGGAACACCATATATTTT. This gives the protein CASSFGAGGRNTIYF.

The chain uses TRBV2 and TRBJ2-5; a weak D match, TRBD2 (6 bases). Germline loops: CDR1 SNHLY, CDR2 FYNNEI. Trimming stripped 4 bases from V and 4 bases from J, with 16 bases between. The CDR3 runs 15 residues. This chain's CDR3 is CASSGLVGFGETQYF. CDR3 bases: TGTGCCAGCAGTGGACTAGTAGGGTTCGGAGAGACCCAGTACTTC.

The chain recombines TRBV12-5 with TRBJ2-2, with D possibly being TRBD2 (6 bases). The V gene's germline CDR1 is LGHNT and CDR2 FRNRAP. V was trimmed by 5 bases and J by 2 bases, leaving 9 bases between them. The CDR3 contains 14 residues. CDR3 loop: CASGAGPNTGELFF. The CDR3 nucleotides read TGTGCTAGTGGTGCGGGGCCAAACACCGGGGAGCTGTTTTTT.

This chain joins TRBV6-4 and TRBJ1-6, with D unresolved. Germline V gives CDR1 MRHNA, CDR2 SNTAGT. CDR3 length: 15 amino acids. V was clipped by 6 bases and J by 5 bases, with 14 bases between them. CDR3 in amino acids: CASRVQPTNNSPLHF. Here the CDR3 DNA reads TGTGCCAGCAGGGTTCAGCCGACAAATAATTCACCCCTCCACTTT.

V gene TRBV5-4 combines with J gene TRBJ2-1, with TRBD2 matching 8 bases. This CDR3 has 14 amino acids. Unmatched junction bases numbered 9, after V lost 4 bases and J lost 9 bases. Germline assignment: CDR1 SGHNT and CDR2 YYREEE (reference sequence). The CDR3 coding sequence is TGTGCCAGCAGCCATCCCGCGGGGGGCGGTGAGCAGTTCTTC. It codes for CASSHPAGGGEQFF.

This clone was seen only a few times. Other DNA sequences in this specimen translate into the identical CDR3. CDR3 region: CASSSLTSGGRRETQYF. In DNA, the CDR3 is TGCGCCAGCAGCTCCCTGACTAGCGGGGGACGACGAGAGACCCAGTACTTC. This chain joins TRBV5-1 and TRBJ2-5; 12 bases map to TRBD2. The CDR3 loop spans 17 amino acids. V gave up 3 bases and J gave up 4 bases; unmatched junction bases: 10. The germline V gene has CDR1 SGHRS and CDR2 YFSETQ.

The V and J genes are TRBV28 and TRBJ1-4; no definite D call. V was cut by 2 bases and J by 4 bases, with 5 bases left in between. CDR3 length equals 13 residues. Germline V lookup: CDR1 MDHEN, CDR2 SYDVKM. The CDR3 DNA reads TGTGCCAGCAGTTTAAACGGTAATGAAAAACTGTTTTTT. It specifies CASSLNGNEKLFF.

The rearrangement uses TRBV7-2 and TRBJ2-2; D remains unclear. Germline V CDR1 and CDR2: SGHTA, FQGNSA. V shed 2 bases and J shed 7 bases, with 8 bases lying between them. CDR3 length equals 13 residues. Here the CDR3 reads CASSLSGLGELFF. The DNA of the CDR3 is TGTGCCAGCAGCTTATCAGGTCTCGGGGAGCTGTTTTTT.

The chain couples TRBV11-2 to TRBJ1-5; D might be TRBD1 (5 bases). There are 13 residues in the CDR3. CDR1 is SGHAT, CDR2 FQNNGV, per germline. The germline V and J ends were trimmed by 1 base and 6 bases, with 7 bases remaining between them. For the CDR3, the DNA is TGTGCCAGCAGCTTAGGACAGTTTCAGCCCCAGCATTTT. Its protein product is CASSLGQFQPQHF.

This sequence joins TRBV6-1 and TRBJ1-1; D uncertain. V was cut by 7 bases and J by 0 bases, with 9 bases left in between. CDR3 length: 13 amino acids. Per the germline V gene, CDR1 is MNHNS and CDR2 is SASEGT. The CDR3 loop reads CASKEGLNTEAFF. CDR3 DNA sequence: TGTGCCAGCAAAGAGGGCTTGAACACTGAAGCTTTCTTT.

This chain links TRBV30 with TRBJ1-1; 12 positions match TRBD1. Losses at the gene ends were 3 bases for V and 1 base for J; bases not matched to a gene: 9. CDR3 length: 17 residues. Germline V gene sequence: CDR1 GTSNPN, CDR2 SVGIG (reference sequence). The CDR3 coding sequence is TGTGCCTGGAGGCCCGCCGGGACAGGGGGCCAGAACACTGAAGCTTTCTTT. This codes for CAWRPAGTGGQNTEAFF.

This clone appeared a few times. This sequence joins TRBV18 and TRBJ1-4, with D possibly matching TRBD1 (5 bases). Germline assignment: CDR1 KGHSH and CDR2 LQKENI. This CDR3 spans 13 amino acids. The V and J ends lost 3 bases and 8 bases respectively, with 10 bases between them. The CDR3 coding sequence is TGTGCCAGCTCACCGACAGTCCGGGAAAAACTGTTTTTT. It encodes CASSPTVREKLFF.

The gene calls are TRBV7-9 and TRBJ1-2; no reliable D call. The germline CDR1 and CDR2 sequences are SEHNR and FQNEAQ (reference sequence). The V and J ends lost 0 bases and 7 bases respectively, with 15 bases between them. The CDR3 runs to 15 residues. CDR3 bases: TGTGCCAGCAGCTTAGCTAAATCGGTGGAGGGTGGCTACACCTTC. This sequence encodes CASSLAKSVEGGYTF.

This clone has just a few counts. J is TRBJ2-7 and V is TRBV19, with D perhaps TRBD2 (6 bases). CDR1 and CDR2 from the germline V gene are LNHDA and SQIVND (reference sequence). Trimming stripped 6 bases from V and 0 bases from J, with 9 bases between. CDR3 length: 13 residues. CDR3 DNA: TGTGCCAGTAGGAGGGACTTCTCCTACGAGCAGTACTTC. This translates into CASRRDFSYEQYF.

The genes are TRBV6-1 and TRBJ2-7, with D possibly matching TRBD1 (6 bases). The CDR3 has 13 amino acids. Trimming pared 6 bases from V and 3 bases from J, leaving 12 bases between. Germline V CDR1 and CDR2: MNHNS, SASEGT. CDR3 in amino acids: CASSEPGVYEQYF. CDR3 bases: TGTGCCAGCAGCGAACCAGGGGTCTACGAGCAGTACTTC.

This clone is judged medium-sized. This CDR3 is CASSSNSGGAFEQFF. In DNA, the CDR3 is TGCGCCAGCAGCTCTAATAGCGGGGGGGCCTTTGAGCAGTTCTTC. The gene calls are TRBV5-1 and TRBJ2-1; 11 nucleotides match TRBD2. Losses at the gene ends were 3 bases for V and 9 bases for J; bases not matched to a gene: 8. CDR3 length equals 15 residues. Germline V CDR1 and CDR2: SGHRS, YFSETQ.

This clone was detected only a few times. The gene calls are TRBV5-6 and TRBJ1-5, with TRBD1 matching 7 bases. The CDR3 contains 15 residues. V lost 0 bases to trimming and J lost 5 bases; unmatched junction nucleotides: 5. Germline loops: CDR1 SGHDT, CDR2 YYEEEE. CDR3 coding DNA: TGTGCCAGCAGCTTGGACAGGGGCTATGATCAGCCCCAGCATTTT. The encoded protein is CASSLDRGYDQPQHF.

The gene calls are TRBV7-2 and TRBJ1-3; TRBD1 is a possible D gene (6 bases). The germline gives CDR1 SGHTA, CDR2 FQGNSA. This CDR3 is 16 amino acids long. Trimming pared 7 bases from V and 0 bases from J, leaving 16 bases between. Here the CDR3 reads CASTRDNFLSGNTIYF. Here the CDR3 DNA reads TGTGCCAGCACCCGGGACAACTTTCTCTCTGGAAACACCATATATTTT.

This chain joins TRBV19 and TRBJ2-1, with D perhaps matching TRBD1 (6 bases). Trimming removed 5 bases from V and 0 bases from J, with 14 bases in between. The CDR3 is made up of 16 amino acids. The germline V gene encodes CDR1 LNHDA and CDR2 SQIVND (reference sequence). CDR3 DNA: TGTGCCAGTAGTGACGCAGGGGCCTTCTCCTACAATGAGCAGTTCTTC. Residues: CASSDAGAFSYNEQFF.

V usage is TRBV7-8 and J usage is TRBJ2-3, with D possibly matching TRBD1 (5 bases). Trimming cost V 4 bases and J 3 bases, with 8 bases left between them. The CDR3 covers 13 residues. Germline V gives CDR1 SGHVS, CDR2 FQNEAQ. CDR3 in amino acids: CASSSQGTDTQYF. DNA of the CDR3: TGTGCCAGCAGCTCTCAGGGTACAGATACGCAGTATTTT.

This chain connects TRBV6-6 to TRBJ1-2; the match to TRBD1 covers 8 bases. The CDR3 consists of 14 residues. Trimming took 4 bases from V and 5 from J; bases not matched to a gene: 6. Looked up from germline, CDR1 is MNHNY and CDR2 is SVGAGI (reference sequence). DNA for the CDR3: TGTGCCAGCAGTTCCGGGACAGGAAGTTATGGCTACACCTTC. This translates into CASSSGTGSYGYTF.

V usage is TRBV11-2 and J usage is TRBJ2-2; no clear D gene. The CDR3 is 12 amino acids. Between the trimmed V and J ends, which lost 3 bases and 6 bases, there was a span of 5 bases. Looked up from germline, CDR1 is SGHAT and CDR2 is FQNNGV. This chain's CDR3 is CASSFGSGELFF. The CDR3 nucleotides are TGTGCCAGCAGCTTCGGGTCCGGGGAGCTGTTTTTT.

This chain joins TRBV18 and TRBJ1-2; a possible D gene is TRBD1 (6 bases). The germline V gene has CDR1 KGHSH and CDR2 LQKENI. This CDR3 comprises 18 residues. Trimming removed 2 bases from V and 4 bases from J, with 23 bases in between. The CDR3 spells CASSPIRGQPVPPYGYTF. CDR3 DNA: TGTGCCAGCTCACCAATCAGGGGCCAACCGGTCCCCCCCTATGGCTACACCTTC.

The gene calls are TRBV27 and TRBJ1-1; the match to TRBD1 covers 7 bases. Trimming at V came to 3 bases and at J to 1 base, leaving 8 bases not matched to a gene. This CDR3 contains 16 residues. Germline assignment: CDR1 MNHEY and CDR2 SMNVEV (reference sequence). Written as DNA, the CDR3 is TGTGCCAGCAGTTTCCTCCGGACAGGAAGGAACACTGAAGCTTTCTTT. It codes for CASSFLRTGRNTEAFF.

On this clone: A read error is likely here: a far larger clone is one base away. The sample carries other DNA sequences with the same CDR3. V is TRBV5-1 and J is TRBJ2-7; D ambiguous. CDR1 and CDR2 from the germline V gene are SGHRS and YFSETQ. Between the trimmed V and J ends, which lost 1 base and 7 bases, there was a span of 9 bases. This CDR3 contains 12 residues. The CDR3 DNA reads TGCGCCAGCAGCTTGTGGGCCACTGAGCAGTACTTC. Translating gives CASSLWATEQYF.

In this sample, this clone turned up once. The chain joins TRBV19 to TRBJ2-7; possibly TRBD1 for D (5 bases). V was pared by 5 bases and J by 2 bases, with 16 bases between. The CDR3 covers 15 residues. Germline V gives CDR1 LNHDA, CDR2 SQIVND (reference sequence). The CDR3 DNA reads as TGTGCCAGTAGTTCCCGCCGTGACAGCACCTACGAGCAGTACTTC. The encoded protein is CASSSRRDSTYEQYF.

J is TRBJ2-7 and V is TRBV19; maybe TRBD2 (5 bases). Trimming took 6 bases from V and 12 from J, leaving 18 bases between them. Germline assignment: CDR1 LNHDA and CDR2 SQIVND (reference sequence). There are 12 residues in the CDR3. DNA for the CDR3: TGTGCCAGTAGCCCGTCCCTCGGGGTACGGTACTTC. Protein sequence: CASSPSLGVRYF.

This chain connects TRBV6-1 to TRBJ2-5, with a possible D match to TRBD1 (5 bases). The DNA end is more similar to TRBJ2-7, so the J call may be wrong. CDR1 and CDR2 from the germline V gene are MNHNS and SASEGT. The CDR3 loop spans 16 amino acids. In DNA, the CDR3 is TGTGCCAGCAGTGGGACACGAAATGATCCGGCCTACGAGCAGTACTTC. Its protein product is CASSGTRNDPAYEQYF.

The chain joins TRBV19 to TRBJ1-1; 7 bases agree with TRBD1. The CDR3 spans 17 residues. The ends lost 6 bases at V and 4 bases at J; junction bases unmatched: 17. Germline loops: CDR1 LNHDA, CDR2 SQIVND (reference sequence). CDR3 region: CASSEYRGPIISTEAFF. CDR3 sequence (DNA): TGTGCCAGTAGCGAATACAGGGGCCCCATTATTAGCACTGAAGCTTTCTTT. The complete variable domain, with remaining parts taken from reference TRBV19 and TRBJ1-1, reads DGGITQSPKYLFRKEGQNVTLSCEQNLNHDAMYWYRQDPGQGLRLIYYSQIVNDFQKGDIAEGYSVSREKKESFPLTVTSAQKNPTAFYLCASSEYRGPIISTEAFFGQGTRLTVV.

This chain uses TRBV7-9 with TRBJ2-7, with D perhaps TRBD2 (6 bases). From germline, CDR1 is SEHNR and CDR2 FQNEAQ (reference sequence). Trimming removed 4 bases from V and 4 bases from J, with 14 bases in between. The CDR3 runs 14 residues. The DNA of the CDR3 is TGTGCCAGCAGCTCCTCGGGACTCCGTTACGAGCAGTACTTC. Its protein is CASSSSGLRYEQYF.

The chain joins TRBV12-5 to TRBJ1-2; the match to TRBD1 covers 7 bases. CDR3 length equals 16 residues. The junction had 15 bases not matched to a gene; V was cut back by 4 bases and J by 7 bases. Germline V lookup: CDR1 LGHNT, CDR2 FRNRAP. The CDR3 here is CASGSNPGQYLSGYTF. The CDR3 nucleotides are TGTGCTAGTGGTTCTAACCCGGGACAGTACCTAAGTGGCTACACCTTC.